This T cell receptor beta chain was observed in a study of glioma-infiltrating T cells after dendritic cell vaccination (dated by TCRdb to about 2016). For the study in its entirety: The cohort included approximately 15 glioblastoma patients drawn from Phase I and II dendritic cell vaccination trials, of whom 9 were newly diagnosed and 6 had recurrent disease. The vaccine consisted of monocyte-derived dendritic cells cultured seven to eight days with IL-4 and GM-CSF, then pulsed overnight with autologous tumor lysate. Between 2003 and 2012, patients were given autologous tumor lysate-pulsed dendritic cell vaccination. Three intradermal dendritic cell vaccine injections were administered to patients at biweekly intervals in the arm below the axilla. Tumor-infiltrating lymphocyte content was quantified and tumor and blood repertoires were compared in dendritic cell-vaccinated glioblastoma patients by deep sequencing of TCR beta CDR3 regions. TCR sequencing metrics, including TIL content and tumor-blood repertoire overlap, were correlated with survival after dendritic cell vaccination. On the study overall, not on this receptor specifically: TCR clonality showed no direct relationship with survival, which suggests that a diverse polyclonal response may be important. Higher estimated pretreatment TIL content predicted longer time to progression and overall survival after dendritic cell vaccination. The three-group TCR overlap response model was described as speculative and requiring prospective validation. The cohort was small and heterogeneous, few patients had complete blood and tumor sets, and even fewer had initial-recurrent tumor pairs.

About this clone itself: This receptor's antigen is unknown. No much larger clonotype is one base removed from it; base qualities were not supplied.

The germline V gene encodes CDR1 MNHNS and CDR2 SASEGT. From the cysteine through the phenylalanine, the CDR3 covers 13 amino acids. CDR3 DNA is the only sequence kept; it has 39 bases, read in frame from the first base. For this chain, trimming is 10 bases at the V end and 1 base at the J end, and the number of junction bases without a gene match is 4. Patients were selected on the basis of adequate residual fresh-frozen tumor tissue and more than two years of available survival data. None of the glioblastoma patients carried an isocitrate dehydrogenase mutation, although molecular status otherwise varied. PBMC were collected before vaccination, two weeks after the third vaccination, and at tumor progression when it occurred. The Qiagen DNeasy Blood extraction Kit was used to extract genomic DNA. Using the immunoSEQ assay, TCRB CDR3 regions were amplified from roughly 2.1 micrograms of genomic DNA, or from all available DNA when less than that was on hand. The multiplex PCR employed 60 forward primers targeting TCR V beta segments and 13 reverse primers targeting J beta segments. To estimate reads per starting template, synthetic control templates were spiked into each sample at limiting dilution. The Illumina HiSeq System generated sequencing reads of 87 bp. Regarding the original processing steps: PCR and sequencing errors were removed by merging closely related sequences with a nearest neighbor algorithm. TCR overlap was defined as the percentage of unique tumor TCR beta sequences that were also found in the peripheral blood of the same patient. The table was pulled from immuneACCESS by TCRdb, which kept in-frame rearrangements only. Such tables lose some clones; where checked, under half of the loss comes from unresolved V genes, and the rest has no known cause. Clone size and V and J calls were adopted from that table, with D and trimming inferred from the DNA. The sample profile shows around 96,000 clones; around three quarters of them were found once. Around 5.9% of the sample goes to the ten largest clones.

The sample consisted of blood, taken before dendritic cell vaccination. This TCR was sampled from a human donor with glioblastoma. This chain is built from TRBV6-1 and TRBJ2-7, with 10 junctional bases fitting TRBD1. The DNA sequence reads TGTGCCATAGACAGGGGGCTTTCCTACGAGCAGTACTTC. Its amino acids are CAIDRGLSYEQYF.